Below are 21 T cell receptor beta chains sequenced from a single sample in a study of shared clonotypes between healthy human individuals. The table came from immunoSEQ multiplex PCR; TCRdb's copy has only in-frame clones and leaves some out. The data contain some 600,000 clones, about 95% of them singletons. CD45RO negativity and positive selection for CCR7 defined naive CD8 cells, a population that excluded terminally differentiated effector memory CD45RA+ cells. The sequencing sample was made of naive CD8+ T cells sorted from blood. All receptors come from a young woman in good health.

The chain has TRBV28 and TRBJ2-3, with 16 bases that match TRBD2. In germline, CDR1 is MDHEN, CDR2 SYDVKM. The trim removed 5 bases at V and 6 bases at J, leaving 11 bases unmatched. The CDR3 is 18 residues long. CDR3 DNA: TGTGCCAGCAGTCGCCGGAAGGGGACTAGCGGGAGGGGGGATACGCAGTATTTT. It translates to CASSRRKGTSGRGDTQYF. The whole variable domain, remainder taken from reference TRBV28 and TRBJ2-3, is DVKVTQSSRYLVKRTGEKVFLECVQDMDHENMFWYRQDPGLGLRLIYFSYDVKMKEKGDIPEGYSVSREKKERFSLILESASTNQTSMYLCASSRRKGTSGRGDTQYFGPGTRLTVL.

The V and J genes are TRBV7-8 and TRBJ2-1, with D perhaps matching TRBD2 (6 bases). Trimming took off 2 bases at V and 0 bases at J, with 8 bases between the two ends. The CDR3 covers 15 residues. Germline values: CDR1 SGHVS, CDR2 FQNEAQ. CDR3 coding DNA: TGTGCCAGCAGCTTACAGCGGGTCTCCTACAATGAGCAGTTCTTC. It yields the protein CASSLQRVSYNEQFF.

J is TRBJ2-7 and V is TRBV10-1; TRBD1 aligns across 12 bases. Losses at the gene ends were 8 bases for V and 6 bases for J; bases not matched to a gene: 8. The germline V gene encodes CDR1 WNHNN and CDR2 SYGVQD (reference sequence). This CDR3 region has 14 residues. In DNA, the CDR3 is TGCGCCAGCGCCTCCGGGACAGGGGGCTCCGAGCAGTACTTC. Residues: CASASGTGGSEQYF.

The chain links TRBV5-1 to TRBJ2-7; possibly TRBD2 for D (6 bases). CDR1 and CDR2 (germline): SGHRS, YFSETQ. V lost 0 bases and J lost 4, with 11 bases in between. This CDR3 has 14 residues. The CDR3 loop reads CASSLAGEGYEQYF. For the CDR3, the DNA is TGCGCCAGCAGCTTGGCGGGAGAAGGTTACGAGCAGTACTTC.

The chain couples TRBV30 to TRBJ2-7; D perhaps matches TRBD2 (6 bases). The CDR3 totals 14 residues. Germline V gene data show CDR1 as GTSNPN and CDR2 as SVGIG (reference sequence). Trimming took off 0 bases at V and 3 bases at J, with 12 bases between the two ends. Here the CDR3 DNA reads TGTGCCTGGAGTGTCGTGGGAGGAAACTACGAGCAGTACTTC. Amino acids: CAWSVVGGNYEQYF.

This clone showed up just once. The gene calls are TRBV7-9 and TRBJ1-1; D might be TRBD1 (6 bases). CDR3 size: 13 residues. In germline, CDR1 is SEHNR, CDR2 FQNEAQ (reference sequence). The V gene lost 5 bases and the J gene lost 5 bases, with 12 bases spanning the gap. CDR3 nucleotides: TGTGCCAGCAGCGCCGGACAGCGAACTGAAGCTTTCTTT. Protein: CASSAGQRTEAFF.

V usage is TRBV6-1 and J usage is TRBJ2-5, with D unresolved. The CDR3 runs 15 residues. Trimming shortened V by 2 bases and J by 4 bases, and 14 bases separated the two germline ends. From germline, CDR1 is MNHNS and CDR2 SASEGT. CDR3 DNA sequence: TGTGCCAGCAGTGAATTTGGCTCTAAGGGAGAGACCCAGTACTTC. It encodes CASSEFGSKGETQYF.

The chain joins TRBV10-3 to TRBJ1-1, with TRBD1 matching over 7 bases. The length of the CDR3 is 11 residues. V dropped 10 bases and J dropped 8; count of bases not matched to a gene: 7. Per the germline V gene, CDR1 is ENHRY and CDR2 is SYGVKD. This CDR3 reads CATRQGIEAFF. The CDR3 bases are TGTGCCACAAGACAGGGAATAGAAGCTTTCTTT.

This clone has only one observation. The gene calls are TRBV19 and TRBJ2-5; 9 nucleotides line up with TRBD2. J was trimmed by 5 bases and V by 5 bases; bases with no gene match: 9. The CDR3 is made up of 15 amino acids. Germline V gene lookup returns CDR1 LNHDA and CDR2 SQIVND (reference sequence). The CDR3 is CASSLSGSSHETQYF. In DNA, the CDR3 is TGTGCCAGTAGTCTTAGCGGGAGTTCCCACGAGACCCAGTACTTC.

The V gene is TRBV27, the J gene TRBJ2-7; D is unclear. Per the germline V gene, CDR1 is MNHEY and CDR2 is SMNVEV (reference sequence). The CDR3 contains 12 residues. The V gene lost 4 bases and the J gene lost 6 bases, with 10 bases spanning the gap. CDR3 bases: TGTGCCAGCAGTTCTCCCCGTCTCGAGCAGTACTTC. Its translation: CASSSPRLEQYF.

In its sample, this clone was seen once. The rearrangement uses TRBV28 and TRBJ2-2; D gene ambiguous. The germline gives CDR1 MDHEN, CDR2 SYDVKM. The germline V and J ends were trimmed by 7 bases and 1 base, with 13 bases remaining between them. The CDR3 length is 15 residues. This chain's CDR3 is CASTMLALNTGELFF. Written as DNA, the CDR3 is TGTGCCAGCACCATGCTCGCGCTGAACACCGGGGAGCTGTTTTTT.

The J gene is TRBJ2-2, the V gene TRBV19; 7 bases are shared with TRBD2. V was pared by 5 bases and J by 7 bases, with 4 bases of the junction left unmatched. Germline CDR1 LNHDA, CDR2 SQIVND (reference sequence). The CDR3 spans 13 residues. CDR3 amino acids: CASSLGGNGELFF. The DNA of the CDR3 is TGTGCCAGTAGTTTGGGGGGGAACGGGGAGCTGTTTTTT.

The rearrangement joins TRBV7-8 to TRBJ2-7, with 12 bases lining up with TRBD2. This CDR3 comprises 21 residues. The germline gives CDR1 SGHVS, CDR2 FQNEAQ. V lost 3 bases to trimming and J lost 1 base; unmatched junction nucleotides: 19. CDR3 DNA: TGTGCCAGCAGCTTCCCCGGAGGGGCTAGCGGGAGGGCCTTCGCATCCTACGAGCAGTACTTC. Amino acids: CASSFPGGASGRAFASYEQYF.

The CDR3 loop reads CASSATGTSLRETQYF. The DNA for the CDR3 is TGTGCCAGCAGCGCTACCGGGACTAGCTTACGGGAGACCCAGTACTTC. V is TRBV5-6 and J is TRBJ2-5; TRBD2 agrees at 9 bases. Germline V gives CDR1 SGHDT, CDR2 YYEEEE. The CDR3 length is 16 residues. The V segment lost 4 bases and the J segment 5 bases; nucleotides outside the gene matches: 12.

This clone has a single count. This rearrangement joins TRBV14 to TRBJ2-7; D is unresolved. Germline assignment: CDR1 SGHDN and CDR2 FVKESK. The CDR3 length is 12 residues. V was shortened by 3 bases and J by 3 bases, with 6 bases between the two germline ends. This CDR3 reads CASSQGIYEQYF. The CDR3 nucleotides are TGTGCCAGCAGCCAGGGGATCTACGAGCAGTACTTC.

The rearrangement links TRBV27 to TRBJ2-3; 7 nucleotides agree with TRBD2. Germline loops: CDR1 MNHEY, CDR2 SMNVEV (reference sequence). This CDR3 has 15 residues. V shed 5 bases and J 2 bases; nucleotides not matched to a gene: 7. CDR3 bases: TGTGCCAGCAGTGCCAGGGAGGGCTTCACAGATACGCAGTATTTT. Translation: CASSAREGFTDTQYF.

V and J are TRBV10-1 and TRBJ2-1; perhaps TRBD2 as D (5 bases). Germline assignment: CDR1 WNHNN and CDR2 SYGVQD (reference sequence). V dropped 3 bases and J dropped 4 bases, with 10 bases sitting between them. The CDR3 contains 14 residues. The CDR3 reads CASSDLDSYNEQFF. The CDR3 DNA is TGCGCCAGCAGTGATCTGGACTCTTACAATGAGCAGTTCTTC.

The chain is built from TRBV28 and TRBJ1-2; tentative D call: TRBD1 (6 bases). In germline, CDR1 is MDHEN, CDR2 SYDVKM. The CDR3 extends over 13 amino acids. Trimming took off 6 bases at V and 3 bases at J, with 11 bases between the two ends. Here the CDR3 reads CASSMDSDYGYTF. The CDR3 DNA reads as TGTGCCAGCAGCATGGACAGCGACTATGGCTACACCTTC.

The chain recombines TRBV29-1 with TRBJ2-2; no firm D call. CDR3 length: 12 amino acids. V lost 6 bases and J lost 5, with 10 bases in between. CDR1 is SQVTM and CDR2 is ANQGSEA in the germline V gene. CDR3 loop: CSVSRRTGELFF. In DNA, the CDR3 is TGCAGCGTCTCCCGTCGGACCGGGGAGCTGTTTTTT.

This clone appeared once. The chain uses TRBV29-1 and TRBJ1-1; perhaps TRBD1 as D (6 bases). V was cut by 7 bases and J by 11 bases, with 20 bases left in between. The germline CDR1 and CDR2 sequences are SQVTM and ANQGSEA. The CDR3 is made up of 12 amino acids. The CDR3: CSDREGELSAFF. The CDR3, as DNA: TGCAGCGATCGGGAGGGGGAGTTGAGTGCTTTCTTT.

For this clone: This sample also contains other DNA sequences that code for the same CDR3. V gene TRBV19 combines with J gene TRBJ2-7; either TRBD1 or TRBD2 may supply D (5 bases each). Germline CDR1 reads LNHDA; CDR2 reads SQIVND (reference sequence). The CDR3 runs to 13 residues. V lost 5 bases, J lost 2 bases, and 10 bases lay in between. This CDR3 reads CASSFGTAYEQYF. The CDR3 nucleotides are TGTGCCAGTAGTTTCGGGACGGCCTACGAGCAGTACTTC. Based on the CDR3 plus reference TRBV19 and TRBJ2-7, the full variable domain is DGGITQSPKYLFRKEGQNVTLSCEQNLNHDAMYWYRQDPGQGLRLIYYSQIVNDFQKGDIAEGYSVSREKKESFPLTVTSAQKNPTAFYLCASSFGTAYEQYFGPGTRLTVT.